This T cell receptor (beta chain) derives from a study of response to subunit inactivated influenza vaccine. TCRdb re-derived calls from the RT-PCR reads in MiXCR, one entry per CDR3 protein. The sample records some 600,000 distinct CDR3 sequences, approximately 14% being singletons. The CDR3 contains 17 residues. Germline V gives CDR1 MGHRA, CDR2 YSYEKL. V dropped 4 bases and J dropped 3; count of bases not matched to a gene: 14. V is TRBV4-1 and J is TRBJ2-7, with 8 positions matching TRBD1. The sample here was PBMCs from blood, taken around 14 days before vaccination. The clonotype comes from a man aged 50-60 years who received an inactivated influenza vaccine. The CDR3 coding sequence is TGCGCCAGCAGCCGGTCCTCCAGGGGGCCCGGGGACTACGAGCAGTACTTC. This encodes CASSRSSRGPGDYEQYF.